The source of this TCR beta chain is a study of CXCR3-negative and CXCR3-positive naive CD8 T cells. Study findings and constraints: Naive subsets did not differ in surface CD5, and the authors estimated TCR strength using properties of the TRB CDR3.

This CDR3 is 17 amino acids long. CDR1 is SGHAT, CDR2 FQNNGV, per germline. Naive CD8+ T cells had a CD45RO-CCR7+CD27+CD95- phenotype. The method, 5' RACE with UMI labels, was used to prepare the TRB cDNA libraries. Using the 5' RACE reads, TCRdb records one entry per CDR3 protein without DNA. The sample has approximately 58,000 distinct CDR3 sequences, and its top ten clones hold around 0.4%. To note about this clonotype: Its antigen is as yet unknown.

This receptor was identified in a human donor in good health. Some clones in this sample may be carry-over from other donors' samples. This chain connects TRBV11-2 to TRBJ2-3; TCRdb returns TRBD1, unconfirmable since there is no DNA. The sequencing input was naive CXCR3- CD8+ T cells from blood. The subset was: CD45RO-CCR7+CD27+CD95- naive CD8+ T cells lacking CXCR3 (TNR3-). Here the CDR3 reads CASSLETGRGGRDTQYF.